Below, one T cell receptor (beta chain) is given with its context. Its matching antigen is unknown. Amplification of TCR beta CDR3 regions was performed using RNA transcripts as template. With the HTBI primer set, the TCR CDR3 went through a first round of RT-PCR. TCRdb called the multiplex PCR reads again in MiXCR, with one record for every CDR3 protein. There are about 560,000 distinct CDR3 sequences in the sample; approximately 16% occur only once, and around a sixth lies in the top ten. The data derive from a study of T cells in Graves' hyperthyroidism and ophthalmopathy. Looking at the study overall: Peripheral blood was acquired at first diagnosis, ahead of any therapy whatsoever.

The CDR3 is made up of 15 amino acids. The V gene lost 4 bases and the J gene lost 3 bases, with 13 bases spanning the gap. Germline CDR1 reads ENHRY; CDR2 reads SYGVKD. No progression to ophthalmopathy during 18 months of follow-up defined stable disease. The patients, who ranged from 18 to 65 in age, presented with newly diagnosed hyperthyroidism lasting under 2 months. Overall study findings and caveats: Most clonotypes expanded in the thyroid (above 0.001) were also present in blood.

This sequence originates from a woman between 18 and 29 years old with Graves' hyperthyroidism. The gene calls are TRBV10-3 and TRBJ2-1; D is perhaps TRBD2 (7 bases). Sequences were obtained from blood. The CDR3 DNA reads TGTGCCATCAGTGGAAAGGGGGGGGGCTACAATGAGCAGTTCTTC. It yields the protein CAISGKGGGYNEQFF.